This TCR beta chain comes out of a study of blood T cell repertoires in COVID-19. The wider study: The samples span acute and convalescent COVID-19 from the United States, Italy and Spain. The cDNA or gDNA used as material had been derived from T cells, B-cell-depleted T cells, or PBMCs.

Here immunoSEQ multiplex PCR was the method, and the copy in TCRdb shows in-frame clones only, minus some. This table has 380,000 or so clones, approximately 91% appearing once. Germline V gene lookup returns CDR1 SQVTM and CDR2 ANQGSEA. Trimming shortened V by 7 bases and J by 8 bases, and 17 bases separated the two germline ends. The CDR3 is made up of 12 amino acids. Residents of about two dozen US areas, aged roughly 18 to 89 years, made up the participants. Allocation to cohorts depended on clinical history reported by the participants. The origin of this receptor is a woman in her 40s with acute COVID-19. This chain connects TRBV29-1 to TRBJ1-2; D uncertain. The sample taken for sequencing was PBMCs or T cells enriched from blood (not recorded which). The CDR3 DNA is TGCAGCGGGTTATTGAGCGGTCGGGGCTACACCTTC. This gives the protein CSGLLSGRGYTF.